A single T cell receptor (beta chain) is shown here with its context. What it binds is not known. Assay: immunoSEQ multiplex PCR; the TCRdb copy retains only in-frame clones and omits some. The sample comprises about 33,000 clones, around 78% of which are singletons, and about 35% rests with the top ten. Genomic DNA template from tumor biopsies or peripheral blood, roughly 616 ng to 6,500 ng input. The germline gives CDR1 LGHDT, CDR2 YNNKEL (reference sequence). V lost 6 bases and J 7 bases, leaving 9 bases between the germline ends. The CDR3 contains 11 residues. These data belong to a study of T cells in tumors after PD-1 blockade. Study background: A subset received ongoing vismodegib 150 mg daily alongside anti-PD-1 therapy. Blood samples averaged around 120,000 templates (range about 21,000-257,772) and roughly 39,000 unique clonotypes. Study observations and caveats: Some novel exhausted tumor clones appeared in pre-treatment blood, suggesting peripheral recruitment.

The sample here was PBMCs, taken before anti-PD-1 treatment. This clonotype was sampled from a human donor with basal cell carcinoma. V gene TRBV3-1 (or the pseudogene TRBV3-2) combines with J gene TRBJ1-2; no clear D gene. CDR3: CASSRGSGYTF. CDR3 DNA sequence: TGTGCCAGCAGTCGGGGTAGTGGCTACACCTTC.